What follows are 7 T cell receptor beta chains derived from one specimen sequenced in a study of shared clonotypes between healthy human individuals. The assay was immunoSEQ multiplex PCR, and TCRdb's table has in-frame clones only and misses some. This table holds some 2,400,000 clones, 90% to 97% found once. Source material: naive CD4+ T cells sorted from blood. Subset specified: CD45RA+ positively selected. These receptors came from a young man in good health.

The CDR3 region is CSVSQSNEQFF. The CDR3 DNA reads as TGCAGCGTTAGCCAATCAAATGAGCAGTTCTTC. V gene TRBV29-1 combines with J gene TRBJ2-1; no definite D call. The ends were cut back, 5 bases at V and 7 bases at J, with 9 bases in the middle. Germline V lookup: CDR1 SQVTM, CDR2 ANQGSEA. The CDR3 is 11 residues long.

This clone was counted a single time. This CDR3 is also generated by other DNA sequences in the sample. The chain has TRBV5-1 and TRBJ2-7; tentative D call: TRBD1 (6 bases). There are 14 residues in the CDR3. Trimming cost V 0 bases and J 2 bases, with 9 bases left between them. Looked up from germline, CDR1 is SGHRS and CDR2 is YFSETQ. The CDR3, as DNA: TGCGCCAGCAGCTTGGAGAGGGGGACCTACGAGCAGTACTTC. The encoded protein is CASSLERGTYEQYF. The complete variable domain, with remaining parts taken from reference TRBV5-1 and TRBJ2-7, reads KAGVTQTPRYLIKTRGQQVTLSCSPISGHRSVSWYQQTPGQGLQFLFEYFSETQRNKGNFPGRFSGRQFSNSRSEMNVSTLELGDSALYLCASSLERGTYEQYFGPGTRLTVT.

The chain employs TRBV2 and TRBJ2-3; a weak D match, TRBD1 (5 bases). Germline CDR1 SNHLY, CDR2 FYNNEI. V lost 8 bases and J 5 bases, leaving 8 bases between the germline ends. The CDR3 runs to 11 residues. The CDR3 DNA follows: TGTGCCAGCCAGCAGGGAGATACGCAGTATTTT. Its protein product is CASQQGDTQYF. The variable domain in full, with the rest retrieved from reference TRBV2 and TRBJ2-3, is EPEVTQTPSHQVTQMGQEVILRCVPISNHLYFYWYRQILGQKVEFLVSFYNNEISEKSEIFDDQFSVERPDGSNFTLKIRSTKLEDSAMYFCASQQGDTQYFGPGTRLTVL.

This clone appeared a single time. The chain's CDR3 is CAITAGANEKLFF. CDR3 nucleotides: TGTGCCATCACGGCAGGGGCTAATGAAAAACTGTTTTTT. The chain couples TRBV10-3 to TRBJ1-4, with D perhaps TRBD1 (6 bases). The germline gives CDR1 ENHRY, CDR2 SYGVKD. V lost 7 bases, J lost 3 bases, and 9 bases lay in between. There are 13 residues in the CDR3.

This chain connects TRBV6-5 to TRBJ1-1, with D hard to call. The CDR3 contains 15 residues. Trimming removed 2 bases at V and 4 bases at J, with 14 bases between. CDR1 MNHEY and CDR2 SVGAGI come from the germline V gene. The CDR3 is CASSYARVRPTEAFF. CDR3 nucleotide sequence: TGTGCCAGCAGTTACGCTCGAGTCAGGCCCACTGAAGCTTTCTTT.

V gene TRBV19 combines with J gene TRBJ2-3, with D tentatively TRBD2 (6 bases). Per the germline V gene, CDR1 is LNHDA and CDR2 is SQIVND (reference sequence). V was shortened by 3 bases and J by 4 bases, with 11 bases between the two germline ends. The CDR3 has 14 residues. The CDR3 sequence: CASSMTSGADTQYF. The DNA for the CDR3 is TGTGCCAGTAGTATGACTAGTGGCGCAGATACGCAGTATTTT.

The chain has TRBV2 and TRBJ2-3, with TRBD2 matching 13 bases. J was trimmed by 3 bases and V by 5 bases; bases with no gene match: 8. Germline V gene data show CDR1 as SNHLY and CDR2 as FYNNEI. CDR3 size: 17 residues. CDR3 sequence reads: CASSRRLAGGRTDTQYF. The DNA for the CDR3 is TGTGCCAGCAGTAGACGACTAGCGGGAGGACGAACAGATACGCAGTATTTT.